The clone carrying this T cell receptor beta chain was recorded once. Only in-frame clones appear in the TCRdb table, and some are missing; sequencing was by immunoSEQ multiplex PCR. The profile shows roughly 250,000 clones, 80% to 85% of them singletons. It was during active infection that Seattle patients were enrolled and then longitudinally followed. The CDR3 spans 15 residues. Trimming took 4 bases from V and 1 from J; bases not matched to a gene: 5. Germline CDR1 reads LGHDT; CDR2 reads YNNKEL (reference sequence). This specimen comes from a study of blood T cell repertoires in COVID-19. Study-wide context: From T cells, B-cell-depleted T cells, or PBMCs came the material, which was cDNA or gDNA.

The V gene is TRBV3-1 (or the pseudogene TRBV3-2), the J gene TRBJ1-1; 8 nucleotides agree with TRBD1. Sequenced input: peripheral blood. The sequence was obtained from a person in their 70s with COVID-19, enrolled during active disease. Here the CDR3 reads CASSPRTGPNTEAFF. The CDR3 DNA reads as TGTGCCAGCAGCCCCCGGACAGGGCCGAACACTGAAGCTTTCTTT.